This T cell receptor beta chain stems from a study of cytomegalovirus exposure and HLA in healthy donors. The PCR contained 60 Vbeta and 13 Jbeta primers. Assay: immunoSEQ multiplex PCR; the TCRdb copy retains only in-frame clones and omits some. Counted here are 50,000 to 70,000 clones, approximately 71% occurring once; the ten biggest clones make up 30% to 35%. Points on this clone: Antigen unknown.

Study-level results: Most TCR beta V segments were productive about 90% or about 30% of the time in an earlier analysis. The classifier reportedly diagnosed cytomegalovirus status with high specificity and sensitivity. TCR beta chains numbering under 200 were designated cytomegalovirus-associated. Rates of TCR association differed by HLA locus in a later analysis, with DRB1 highest and HLA-C lowest.

The CDR3 runs 15 residues. Looked up from germline, CDR1 is MNHEY and CDR2 is SVGAGI. Trimming removed 7 bases at V and 2 bases at J, with 16 bases between. V usage is TRBV6-5 and J usage is TRBJ2-3, with D unclear. The receptor comes from a man in his forties in good health and CMV-seropositive. Sequencing used PBMCs. CDR3 region: CASIPGQVLTDTQYF. CDR3 nucleotides: TGTGCCAGCATCCCAGGCCAAGTCCTCACAGATACGCAGTATTTT.